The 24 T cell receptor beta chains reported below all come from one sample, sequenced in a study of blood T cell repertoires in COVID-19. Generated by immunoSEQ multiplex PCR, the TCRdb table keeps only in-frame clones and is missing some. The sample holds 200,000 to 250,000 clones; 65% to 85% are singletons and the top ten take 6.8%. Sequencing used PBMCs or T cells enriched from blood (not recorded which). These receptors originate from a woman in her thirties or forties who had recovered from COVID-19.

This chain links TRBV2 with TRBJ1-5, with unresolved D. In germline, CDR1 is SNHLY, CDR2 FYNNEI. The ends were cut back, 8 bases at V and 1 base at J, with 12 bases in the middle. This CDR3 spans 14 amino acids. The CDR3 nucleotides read TGTGCCAGCTCCGGGTCATTGAGCAATCAGCCCCAGCATTTT. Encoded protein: CASSGSLSNQPQHF.

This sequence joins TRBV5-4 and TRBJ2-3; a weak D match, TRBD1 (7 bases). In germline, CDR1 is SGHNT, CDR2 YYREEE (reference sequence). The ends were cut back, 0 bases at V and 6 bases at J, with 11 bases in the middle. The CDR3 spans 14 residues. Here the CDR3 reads CASSLVAGGDTQYF. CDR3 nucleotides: TGTGCCAGCAGCTTGGTCGCAGGGGGGGATACGCAGTATTTT.

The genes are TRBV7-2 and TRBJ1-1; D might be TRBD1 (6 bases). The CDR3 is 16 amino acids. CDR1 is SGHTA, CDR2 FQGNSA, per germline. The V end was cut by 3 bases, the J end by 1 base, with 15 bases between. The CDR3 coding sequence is TGTGCCAGCAGCTTCAGGGGCGCTTCGAGGAACACTGAAGCTTTCTTT. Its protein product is CASSFRGASRNTEAFF.

The CDR3: CASSLDGTGLSLHF. CDR3 DNA sequence: TGTGCCAGCAGCTTGGATGGGACAGGGTTATCCCTCCACTTT. The rearrangement joins TRBV5-5 to TRBJ1-6; 9 nucleotides agree with TRBD1. Unmatched junction bases numbered 6, after V lost 0 bases and J lost 14 bases. CDR1 SGHKS and CDR2 YYEKEE come from the germline V gene (reference sequence). CDR3 size: 14 residues. Full variable domain (rest looked up from reference TRBV5-5 and TRBJ1-6): DAGVTQSPTHLIKTRGQQVTLRCSPISGHKSVSWYQQVLGQGPQFIFQYYEKEERGRGNFPDRFSARQFPNYSSELNVNALLLGDSALYLCASSLDGTGLSLHFGNGTRLTVT.

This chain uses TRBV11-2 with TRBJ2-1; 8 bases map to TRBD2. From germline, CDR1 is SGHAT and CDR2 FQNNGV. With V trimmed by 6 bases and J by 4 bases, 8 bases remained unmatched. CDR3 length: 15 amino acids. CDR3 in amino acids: CASSRGLASYNEQFF. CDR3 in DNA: TGTGCCAGCAGTCGCGGACTAGCTAGTTACAATGAGCAGTTCTTC. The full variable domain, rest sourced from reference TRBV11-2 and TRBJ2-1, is EAGVAQSPRYKIIEKRQSVAFWCNPISGHATLYWYQQILGQGPKLLIQFQNNGVVDDSQLPKDRFSAERLKGVDSTLKIQPAKLEDSAVYLCASSRGLASYNEQFFGPGTRLTVL.

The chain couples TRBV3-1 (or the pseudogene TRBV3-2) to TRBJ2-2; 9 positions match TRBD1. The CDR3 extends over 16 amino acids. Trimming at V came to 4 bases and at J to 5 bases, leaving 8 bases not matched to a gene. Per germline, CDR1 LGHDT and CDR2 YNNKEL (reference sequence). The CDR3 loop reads CASSPRDRENTGELFF. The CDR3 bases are TGTGCCAGCAGCCCCAGGGACAGGGAAAATACCGGGGAGCTGTTTTTT.

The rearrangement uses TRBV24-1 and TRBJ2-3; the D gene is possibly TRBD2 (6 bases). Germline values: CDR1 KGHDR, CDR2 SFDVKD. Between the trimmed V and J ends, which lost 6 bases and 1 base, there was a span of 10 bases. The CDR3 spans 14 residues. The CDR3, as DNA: TGTGCCACCAGTCTTAGCGGAGGCACAGATACGCAGTATTTT. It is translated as CATSLSGGTDTQYF.

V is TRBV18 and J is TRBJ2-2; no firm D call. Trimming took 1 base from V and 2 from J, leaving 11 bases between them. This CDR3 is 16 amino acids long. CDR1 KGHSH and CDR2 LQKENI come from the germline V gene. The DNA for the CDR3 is TGTGCCAGCTCACCACGCGGCGGAGATAACACCGGGGAGCTGTTTTTT. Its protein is CASSPRGGDNTGELFF.

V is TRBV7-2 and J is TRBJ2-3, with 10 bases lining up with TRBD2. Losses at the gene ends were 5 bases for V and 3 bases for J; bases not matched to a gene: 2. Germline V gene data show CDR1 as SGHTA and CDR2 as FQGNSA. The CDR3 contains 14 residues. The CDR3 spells CASSPSGSTDTQYF. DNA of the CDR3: TGTGCCAGCAGCCCTAGCGGGAGTACAGATACGCAGTATTTT.

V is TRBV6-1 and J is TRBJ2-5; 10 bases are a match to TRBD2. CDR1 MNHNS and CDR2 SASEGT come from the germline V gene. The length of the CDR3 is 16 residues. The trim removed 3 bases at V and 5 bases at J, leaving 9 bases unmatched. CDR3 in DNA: TGTGCCAGCAGTGAGGGTTTGCTAGCGGGAGTTGAGACCCAGTACTTC. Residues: CASSEGLLAGVETQYF.

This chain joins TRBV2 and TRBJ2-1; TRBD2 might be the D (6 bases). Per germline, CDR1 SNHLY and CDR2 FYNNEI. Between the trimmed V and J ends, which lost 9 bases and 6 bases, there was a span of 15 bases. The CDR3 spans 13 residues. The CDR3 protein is CASSWDSANEQFF. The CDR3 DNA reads TGTGCCAGTTCTTGGGACTCAGCCAATGAGCAGTTCTTC.

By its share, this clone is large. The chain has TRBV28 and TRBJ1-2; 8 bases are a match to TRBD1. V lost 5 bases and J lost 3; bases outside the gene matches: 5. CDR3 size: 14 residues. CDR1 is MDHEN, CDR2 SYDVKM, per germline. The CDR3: CASSRDRTYYGYTF. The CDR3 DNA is TGTGCCAGCAGTAGGGACAGGACCTACTATGGCTACACCTTC.

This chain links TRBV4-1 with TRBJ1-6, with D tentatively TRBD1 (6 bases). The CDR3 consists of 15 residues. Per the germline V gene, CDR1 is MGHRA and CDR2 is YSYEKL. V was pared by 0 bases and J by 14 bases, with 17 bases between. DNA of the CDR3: TGCGCCAGCAGCCAAGACTCACAGGGTTGGTCGGCCCTCCACTTT. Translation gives CASSQDSQGWSALHF.

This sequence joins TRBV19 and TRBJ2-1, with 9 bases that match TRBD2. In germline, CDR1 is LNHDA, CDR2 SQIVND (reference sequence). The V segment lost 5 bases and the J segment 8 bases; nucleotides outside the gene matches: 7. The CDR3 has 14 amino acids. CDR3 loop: CASSPWTSEHEQFF. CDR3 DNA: TGTGCCAGTAGTCCCTGGACTAGCGAACATGAGCAGTTCTTC. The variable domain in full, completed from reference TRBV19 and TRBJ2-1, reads DGGITQSPKYLFRKEGQNVTLSCEQNLNHDAMYWYRQDPGQGLRLIYYSQIVNDFQKGDIAEGYSVSREKKESFPLTVTSAQKNPTAFYLCASSPWTSEHEQFFGPGTRLTVL.

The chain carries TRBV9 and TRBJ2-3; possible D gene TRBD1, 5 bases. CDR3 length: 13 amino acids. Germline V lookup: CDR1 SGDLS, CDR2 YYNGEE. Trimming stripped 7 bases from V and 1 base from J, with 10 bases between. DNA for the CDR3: TGTGCCAGCGGTTTGACAGGCACAGATACGCAGTATTTT. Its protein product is CASGLTGTDTQYF. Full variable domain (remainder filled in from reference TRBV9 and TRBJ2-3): DSGVTQTPKHLITATGQRVTLRCSPRSGDLSVYWYQQSLDQGLQFLIQYYNGEERAKGNILERFSAQQFPDLHSELNLSSLELGDSALYFCASGLTGTDTQYFGPGTRLTVL.

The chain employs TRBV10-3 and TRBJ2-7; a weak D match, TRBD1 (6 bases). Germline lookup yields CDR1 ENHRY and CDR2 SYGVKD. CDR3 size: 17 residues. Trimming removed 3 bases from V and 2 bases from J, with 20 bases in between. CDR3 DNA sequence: TGTGCCATCAGTGACCCTACTCTGAAACGGGACACCTACGAGCAGTACTTC. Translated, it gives CAISDPTLKRDTYEQYF.

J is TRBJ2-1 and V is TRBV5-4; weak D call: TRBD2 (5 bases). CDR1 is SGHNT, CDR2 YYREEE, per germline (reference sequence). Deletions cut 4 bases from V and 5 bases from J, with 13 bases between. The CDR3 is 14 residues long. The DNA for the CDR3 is TGTGCCAGCAGCACCCCGCGGGCTAACAATGAGCAGTTCTTC. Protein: CASSTPRANNEQFF. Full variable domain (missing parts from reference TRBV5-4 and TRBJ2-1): ETGVTQSPTHLIKTRGQQVTLRCSSQSGHNTVSWYQQALGQGPQFIFQYYREEENGRGNFPPRFSGLQFPNYSSELNVNALELDDSALYLCASSTPRANNEQFFGPGTRLTVL.

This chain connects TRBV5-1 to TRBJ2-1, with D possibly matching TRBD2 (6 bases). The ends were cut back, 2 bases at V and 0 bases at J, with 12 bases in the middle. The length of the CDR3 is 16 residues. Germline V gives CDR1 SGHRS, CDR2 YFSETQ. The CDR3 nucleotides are TGCGCCAGCAGCTTTCGGGAGAACCTCTCCTACAATGAGCAGTTCTTC. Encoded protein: CASSFRENLSYNEQFF.

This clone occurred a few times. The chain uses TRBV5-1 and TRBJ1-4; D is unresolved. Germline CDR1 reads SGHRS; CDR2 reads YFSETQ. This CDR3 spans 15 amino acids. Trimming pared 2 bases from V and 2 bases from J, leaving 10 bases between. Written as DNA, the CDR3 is TGCGCCAGCAGCTTTTATGGGCCCACTAATGAAAAACTGTTTTTT. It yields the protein CASSFYGPTNEKLFF.

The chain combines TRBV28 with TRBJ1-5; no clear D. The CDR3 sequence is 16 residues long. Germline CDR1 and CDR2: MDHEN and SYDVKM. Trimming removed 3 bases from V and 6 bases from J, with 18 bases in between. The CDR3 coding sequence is TGTGCCAGCAGTTTGCACCACGGGGTACGCGGTCAGCCCCAGCATTTT. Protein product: CASSLHHGVRGQPQHF.

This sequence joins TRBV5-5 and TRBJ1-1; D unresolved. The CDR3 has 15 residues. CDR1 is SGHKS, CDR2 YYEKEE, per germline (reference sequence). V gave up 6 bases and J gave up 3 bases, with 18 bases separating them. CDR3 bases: TGTGCCAGCATCCTTCTACGGGAGAGGGACACTGAAGCTTTCTTT. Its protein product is CASILLRERDTEAFF.

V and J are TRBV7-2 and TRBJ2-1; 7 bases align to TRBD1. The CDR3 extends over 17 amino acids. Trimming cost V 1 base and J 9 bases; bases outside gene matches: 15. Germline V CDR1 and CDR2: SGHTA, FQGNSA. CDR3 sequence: CASSLVPLRQGEGEQFF. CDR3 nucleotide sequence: TGTGCCAGCAGCTTAGTTCCTCTGAGACAGGGTGAAGGTGAGCAGTTCTTC.

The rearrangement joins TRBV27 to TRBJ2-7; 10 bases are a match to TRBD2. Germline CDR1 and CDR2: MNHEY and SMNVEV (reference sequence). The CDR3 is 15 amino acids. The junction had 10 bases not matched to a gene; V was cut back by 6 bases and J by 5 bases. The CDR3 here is CASSPRLAGVDEQYF. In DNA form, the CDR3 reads TGTGCCAGCAGCCCCCGGCTAGCGGGAGTTGACGAGCAGTACTTC.

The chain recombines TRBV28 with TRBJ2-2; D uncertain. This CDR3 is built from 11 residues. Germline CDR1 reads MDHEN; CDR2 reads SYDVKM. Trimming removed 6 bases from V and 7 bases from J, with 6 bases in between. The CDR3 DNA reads TGTGCCAGCAGCTATGACGGGGAGCTGTTTTTT. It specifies CASSYDGELFF.